Following are 17 T cell receptor beta chains from one sample sequenced in a study of sequential checkpoint blockade in melanoma (dated by TCRdb to about 2019). To prepare the library, the immunoSEQ multiplex PCR assay was applied. TCRdb stores this immuneACCESS table with in-frame sequences only. Part of the clones is absent; in the studies checked, under half of the shortfall reflects unresolved V genes, and no reason is known for the rest. The sample profile shows about 5,500 clones; around 54% of them were found once. Less than 20% of the sample is in the top ten clones. The treatment or condition label for this specimen denotes: randomized to nivolumab then ipilimumab (arm A) or the reverse (arm B). The sequenced sample was CD8+ T cells sorted from blood (inferred from file names), obtained from a patient given nivolumab and ipilimumab in sequence. These receptors all stem from a human donor with melanoma.

The V call is TRBV10-3, the J call TRBJ2-5; 15 bases fit TRBD2. This CDR3 is 15 amino acids long. Looked up from germline, CDR1 is ENHRY and CDR2 is SYGVKD. Trimming removed 4 bases from V and 5 bases from J; junction bases left unmatched: 2. The CDR3: CAISGGLAGGETQYF. The CDR3 DNA reads as TGTGCCATCAGTGGAGGACTAGCGGGAGGGGAGACCCAGTACTTC.

The V call is TRBV7-9, the J call TRBJ2-2; 8 bases are a match to TRBD1. Germline-derived CDR1 and CDR2 are SEHNR and FQNEAQ (reference sequence). The V gene end was trimmed by 6 bases and the J gene end by 7 bases; junction bases not matched to a gene: 10. This CDR3 has 15 amino acids. CDR3 amino acids: CASRAPGTGDGELFF. CDR3 DNA sequence: TGTGCCAGCAGAGCCCCCGGGACAGGCGACGGGGAGCTGTTTTTT.

The table lists this clone with a few counts. The chain employs TRBV6-5 and TRBJ2-3; 8 bases agree with TRBD1. CDR1 and CDR2 (germline): MNHEY, SVGAGI. This CDR3 region has 16 residues. Trimming removed 4 bases from V and 3 bases from J; junction bases left unmatched: 9. Here the CDR3 reads CASSLKTGGSTDTQYF. The CDR3 region has the DNA TGTGCCAGCAGTTTAAAAACAGGGGGGTCTACAGATACGCAGTATTTT.

This clone qualifies as large. The chain recombines TRBV11-3 with TRBJ2-5, with 7 bases fitting TRBD2. The germline gives CDR1 SGHNT, CDR2 YENEEA. V shed 0 bases and J 5 bases; nucleotides not matched to a gene: 12. This CDR3 contains 17 residues. CDR3 in DNA: TGTGCCAGCAGCTTAGATTCTTGGGGCGGGAGCGTCGAGACCCAGTACTTC. Amino acid sequence: CASSLDSWGGSVETQYF.

The chain uses TRBV14 and TRBJ2-7; D is unclear. The CDR3 extends over 14 amino acids. Trimming pared 3 bases from V and 5 bases from J, leaving 14 bases between. Germline V gives CDR1 SGHDN, CDR2 FVKESK. The CDR3 nucleotides read TGTGCCAGCAGCCAGGTGGCCGGGTGGGACGAGCAGTACTTC. Translating it yields CASSQVAGWDEQYF. The variable domain in full, with the rest retrieved from reference TRBV14 and TRBJ2-7, is EAGVTQFPSHSVIEKGQTVTLRCDPISGHDNLYWYRRVMGKEIKFLLHFVKESKQDESGMPNNRFLAERTGGTYSTLKVQPAELEDSGVYFCASSQVAGWDEQYFGPGTRLTVT.

This chain uses TRBV4-1 with TRBJ2-1; D might be TRBD2 (5 bases). V was trimmed by 3 bases and J by 0 bases, leaving 9 bases between them. CDR1 is MGHRA and CDR2 is YSYEKL in the germline V gene. CDR3 length: 15 residues. The CDR3: CASSHDYFSYNEQFF. As DNA, the CDR3 is TGCGCCAGCAGCCATGACTACTTCTCCTACAATGAGCAGTTCTTC.

The chain uses TRBV9 and TRBJ2-2; 7 nucleotides align to TRBD2. Germline V lookup: CDR1 SGDLS, CDR2 YYNGEE. The CDR3 totals 16 residues. The junction had 7 bases not matched to a gene; V was cut back by 2 bases and J by 3 bases. The CDR3 bases are TGTGCCAGCAGCGTGGTGGCGGGAGCCTACACCGGGGAGCTGTTTTTT. Its protein is CASSVVAGAYTGELFF.

CDR3 region: CAWSVEGTLGTEAFF. As DNA, the CDR3 is TGTGCCTGGAGTGTAGAGGGAACTTTAGGCACTGAAGCTTTCTTT. The chain recombines TRBV30 with TRBJ1-1, with D uncertain. The CDR3 has 15 amino acids. Per the germline V gene, CDR1 is GTSNPN and CDR2 is SVGIG (reference sequence). Trimming cost V 0 bases and J 4 bases, with 15 bases left between them.

The chain recombines TRBV6-1 with TRBJ2-7; D unclear. V dropped 6 bases and J dropped 3 bases, with 12 bases sitting between them. This CDR3 is built from 13 residues. In germline, CDR1 is MNHNS, CDR2 SASEGT. In DNA form, the CDR3 reads TGTGCCAGCAGCCGAGGATTGGGCTACGAGCAGTACTTC. Protein: CASSRGLGYEQYF.

V usage is TRBV7-8 and J usage is TRBJ2-1; D call uncertain. V was clipped by 5 bases and J by 1 base, with 12 bases between them. The CDR3 runs to 15 residues. Germline values: CDR1 SGHVS, CDR2 FQNEAQ. In DNA form, the CDR3 reads TGTGCCAGCAGCGAATATACCGGTTCCTACAATGAGCAGTTCTTC. It codes for CASSEYTGSYNEQFF.

This chain links TRBV6-5 with TRBJ2-7; D perhaps matches TRBD2 (7 bases). Trimming shortened V by 10 bases and J by 4 bases, and 11 bases separated the two germline ends. The CDR3 spans 11 residues. The germline V gene has CDR1 MNHEY and CDR2 SVGAGI. The CDR3 is CAIGGRYEQYF. CDR3 nucleotides: TGTGCCATCGGGGGGCGTTACGAGCAGTACTTC.

The chain joins TRBV27 to TRBJ2-2; D gene ambiguous. CDR3 length equals 12 residues. Trimming took off 6 bases at V and 6 bases at J, with 8 bases between the two ends. CDR1 is MNHEY, CDR2 SMNVEV, per germline (reference sequence). CDR3 region: CASSPPSGELFF. CDR3 nucleotides: TGTGCCAGCAGCCCTCCGTCCGGGGAGCTGTTTTTT.

There are a few counts of this clone. The V call is TRBV5-4, the J call TRBJ2-1; a weak D match, TRBD2 (6 bases). CDR3 size: 14 residues. The V end was cut by 5 bases, the J end by 7 bases, with 16 bases between. Germline-derived CDR1 and CDR2 are SGHNT and YYREEE (reference sequence). The CDR3 DNA follows: TGTGCCAGCAGTTTAGAAGGGCGGGAAAATGAGCAGTTCTTC. Its protein product is CASSLEGRENEQFF.

V gene TRBV30 combines with J gene TRBJ2-5; the D gene is possibly TRBD2 (6 bases). The CDR3 has 15 residues. V lost 1 base, J lost 4 bases, and 16 bases lay in between. Per germline, CDR1 GTSNPN and CDR2 SVGIG (reference sequence). CDR3 protein: CAWSGMGGVGETQYF. Here the CDR3 DNA reads TGTGCCTGGAGTGGAATGGGGGGAGTAGGAGAGACCCAGTACTTC.

This clone turned up a few times. The chain joins TRBV5-6 to TRBJ2-7, with D perhaps TRBD2 (5 bases). Germline CDR1 reads SGHDT; CDR2 reads YYEEEE. Trimming removed 4 bases at V and 3 bases at J, with 11 bases between. The CDR3 extends over 13 amino acids. The CDR3 reads CASSPGGGYEQYF. CDR3 sequence (DNA): TGTGCCAGCAGCCCCGGCGGAGGCTACGAGCAGTACTTC.

The chain is built from TRBV30 and TRBJ1-4; no clear D gene. Deletions cut 3 bases from V and 6 bases from J, with 14 bases between. The length of the CDR3 is 14 residues. Germline V gene lookup returns CDR1 GTSNPN and CDR2 SVGIG (reference sequence). The DNA for the CDR3 is TGTGCCTGGAGGGCGCTGGAGGGCGATGAAAAACTGTTTTTT. This encodes CAWRALEGDEKLFF.

The chain joins TRBV7-5 to TRBJ2-6; the table's D call of TRBD1 was not tested on the DNA. TRBV7-5 is a pseudogene segment. The CDR3 runs to 18 residues. DNA of the CDR3: TGTGCCAGAAGCTTACTCTTAAGTAGACAAAGTCGGGCCAACGTCCTGACTTTC. Translating it yields CARSLLLSRQSRANVLTF.